This TCR beta chain emerged from a study of T cell clonotyping in hematopoietic cell transplantation. Study summary: Recipient samples before transplant were obtained post-cytoreduction. Study results and limitations: Higher Inverse Simpson Index values in graft donor and pretransplant recipient predicted broader posttransplant TCR diversity.

The time point denotes: recipient sample about 28 days before transplant, after cytoreduction. Measured with immunoSEQ multiplex PCR; TCRdb has only the in-frame clones, and not every one. The sample gives roughly 29,000 clones, about three quarters of which show up once; less than 7% is in the top ten. Notes on this clone: As yet, its antigen is unknown.

The CDR3 sequence is 14 residues long. V lost 5 bases, J lost 8 bases, and 9 bases stayed unmatched. Germline CDR1 MDHEN, CDR2 SYDVKM. Sequencing was performed on peripheral blood mononuclear cells, taken before stem cell transplant. This clonotype originated in a woman younger than 45 with chronic myeloid leukemia. Some clones in this sample may be carry-over from other donors' samples. The rearrangement uses TRBV28 and TRBJ1-2; 9 bases agree with TRBD1. CDR3 DNA sequence: TGTGCCAGCAGTAACGGGGGACAGGGACGGGGCTACACCTTC. Translated: CASSNGGQGRGYTF.